Included here is one TCR beta chain sequence, with context. No antigen is known for it. The data belong to a study of blood T cells in healthy people across ages. Study-level findings and limits: Higher naive T cell percentage went strongly together with higher TCR beta diversity. Age showed a roughly linear inverse relationship with TCR beta diversity per million T cells.

The CDR3 extends over 11 amino acids. Germline V CDR1 and CDR2: SGHAT, FQNNGV. The second PCR ran roughly 6 to 12 cycles with a sample-barcoded 5' primer and J-beta primers. TCRdb used MiXCR to reprocess the 5' RACE reads, holding one entry per CDR3 protein. Seen here are some 1,800,000 distinct CDR3 sequences, roughly two fifths observed once, and the top ten hold more than 20%. Sequencing was performed on blood. The receptor was derived from a human donor in good health. The V call is TRBV11-2, the J call TRBJ2-4, with D unclear. The DNA end favors TRBJ2-7, so the J call may be wrong. The CDR3 sequence is CASSFNNEQYF. CDR3 bases: TGTGCCAGCAGCTTCAACAACGAGCAGTACTTC.